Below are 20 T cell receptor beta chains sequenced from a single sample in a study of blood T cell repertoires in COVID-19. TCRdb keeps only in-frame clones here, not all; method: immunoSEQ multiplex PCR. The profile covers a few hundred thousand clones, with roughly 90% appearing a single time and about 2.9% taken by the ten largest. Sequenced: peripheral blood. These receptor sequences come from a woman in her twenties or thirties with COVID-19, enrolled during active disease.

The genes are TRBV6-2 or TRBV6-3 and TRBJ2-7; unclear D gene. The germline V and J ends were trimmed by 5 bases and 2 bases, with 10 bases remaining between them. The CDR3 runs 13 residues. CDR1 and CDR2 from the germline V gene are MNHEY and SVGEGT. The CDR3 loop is CASSQLAPYEQYV. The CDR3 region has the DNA TGTGCCAGCAGTCAGTTGGCCCCCTACGAGCAGTACGTC.

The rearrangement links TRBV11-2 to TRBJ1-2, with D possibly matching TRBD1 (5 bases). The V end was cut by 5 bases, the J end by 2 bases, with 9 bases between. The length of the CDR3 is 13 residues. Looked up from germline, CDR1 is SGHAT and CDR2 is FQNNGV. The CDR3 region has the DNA TGTGCCAGCAGCCCGGACACGAACTATGGCTACACCTTC. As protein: CASSPDTNYGYTF.

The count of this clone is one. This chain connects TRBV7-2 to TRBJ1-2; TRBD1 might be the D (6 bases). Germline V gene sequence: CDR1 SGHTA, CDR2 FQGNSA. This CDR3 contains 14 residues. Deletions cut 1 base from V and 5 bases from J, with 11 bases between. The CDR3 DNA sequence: TGTGCCAGCAGCTTAGGGTCAGGGGAGTATGGCTACACCTTC. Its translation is CASSLGSGEYGYTF.

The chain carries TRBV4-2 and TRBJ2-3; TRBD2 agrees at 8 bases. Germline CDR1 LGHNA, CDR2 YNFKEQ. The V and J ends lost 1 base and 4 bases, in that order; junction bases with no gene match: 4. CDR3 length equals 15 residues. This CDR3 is CASSQAGGGADTQYF. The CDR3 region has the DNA TGTGCCAGCAGCCAAGCGGGGGGGGGAGCAGATACGCAGTATTTT.

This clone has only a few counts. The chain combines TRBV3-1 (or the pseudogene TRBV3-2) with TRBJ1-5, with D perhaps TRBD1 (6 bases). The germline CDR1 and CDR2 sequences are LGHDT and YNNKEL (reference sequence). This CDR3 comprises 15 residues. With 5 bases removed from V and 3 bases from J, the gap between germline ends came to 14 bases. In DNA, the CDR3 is TGTGCCAGCAGCTTCTCTCGACAGGACAATCAGCCCCAGCATTTT. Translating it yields CASSFSRQDNQPQHF.

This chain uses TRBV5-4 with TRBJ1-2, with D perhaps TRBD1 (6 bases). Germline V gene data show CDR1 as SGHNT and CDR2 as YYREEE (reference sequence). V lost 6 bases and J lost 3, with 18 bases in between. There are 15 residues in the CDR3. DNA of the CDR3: TGTGCCAGCACTCCTGGGACACGCGCGGACTATGGCTACACCTTC. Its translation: CASTPGTRADYGYTF. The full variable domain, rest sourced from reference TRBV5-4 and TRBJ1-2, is ETGVTQSPTHLIKTRGQQVTLRCSSQSGHNTVSWYQQALGQGPQFIFQYYREEENGRGNFPPRFSGLQFPNYSSELNVNALELDDSALYLCASTPGTRADYGYTFGSGTRLTVV.

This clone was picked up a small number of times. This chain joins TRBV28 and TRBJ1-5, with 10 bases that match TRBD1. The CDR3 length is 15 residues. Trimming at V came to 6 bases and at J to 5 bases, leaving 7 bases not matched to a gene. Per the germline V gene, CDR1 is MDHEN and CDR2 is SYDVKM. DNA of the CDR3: TGTGCCAGCAGCCGAGACAGGGGGCAGGATCAGCCCCAGCATTTT. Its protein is CASSRDRGQDQPQHF. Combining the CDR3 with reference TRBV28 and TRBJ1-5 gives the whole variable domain DVKVTQSSRYLVKRTGEKVFLECVQDMDHENMFWYRQDPGLGLRLIYFSYDVKMKEKGDIPEGYSVSREKKERFSLILESASTNQTSMYLCASSRDRGQDQPQHFGDGTRLSIL.

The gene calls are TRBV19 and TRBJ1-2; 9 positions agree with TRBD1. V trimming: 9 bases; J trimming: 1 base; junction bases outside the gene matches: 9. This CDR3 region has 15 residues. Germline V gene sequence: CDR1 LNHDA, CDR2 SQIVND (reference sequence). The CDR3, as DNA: TGTGCCAGCGGGGACAGGGATCAGCTTAACTATGGCTACACCTTC. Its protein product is CASGDRDQLNYGYTF. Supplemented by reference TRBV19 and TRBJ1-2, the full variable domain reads DGGITQSPKYLFRKEGQNVTLSCEQNLNHDAMYWYRQDPGQGLRLIYYSQIVNDFQKGDIAEGYSVSREKKESFPLTVTSAQKNPTAFYLCASGDRDQLNYGYTFGSGTRLTVV.

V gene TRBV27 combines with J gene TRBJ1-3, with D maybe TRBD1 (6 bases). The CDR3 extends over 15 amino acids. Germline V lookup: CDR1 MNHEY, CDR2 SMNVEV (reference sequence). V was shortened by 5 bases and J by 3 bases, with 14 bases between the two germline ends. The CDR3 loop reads CASSLAGGFGNTIYF. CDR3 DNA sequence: TGTGCCAGCAGTCTAGCGGGGGGCTTTGGAAACACCATATATTTT.

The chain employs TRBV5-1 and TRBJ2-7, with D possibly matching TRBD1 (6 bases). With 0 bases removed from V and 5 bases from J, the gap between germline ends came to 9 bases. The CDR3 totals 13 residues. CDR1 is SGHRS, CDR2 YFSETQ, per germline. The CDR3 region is CASSLEQGNEQYF. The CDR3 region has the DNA TGCGCCAGCAGCTTGGAGCAGGGGAACGAGCAGTACTTC.

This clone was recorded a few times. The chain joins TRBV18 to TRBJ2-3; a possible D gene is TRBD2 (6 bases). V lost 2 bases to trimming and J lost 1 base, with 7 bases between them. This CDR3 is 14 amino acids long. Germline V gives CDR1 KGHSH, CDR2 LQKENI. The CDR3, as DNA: TGTGCCAGCTCACCAGGGAGGCGCACAGATACGCAGTATTTT. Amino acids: CASSPGRRTDTQYF. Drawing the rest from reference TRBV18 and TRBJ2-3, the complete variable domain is NAGVMQNPRHLVRRRGQEARLRCSPMKGHSHVYWYRQLPEEGLKFMVYLQKENIIDESGMPKERFSAEFPKEGPSILRIQQVVRGDSAAYFCASSPGRRTDTQYFGPGTRLTVL.

For the CDR3, the DNA is TGCGCCAGCAGCTTCACAACTAGCGGAAGCCAAGAGACCCAGTACTTC. Amino acids: CASSFTTSGSQETQYF. This chain uses TRBV5-1 with TRBJ2-5; 8 nucleotides match TRBD2. This CDR3 region has 16 residues. V dropped 2 bases and J dropped 1; count of bases not matched to a gene: 7. CDR1 SGHRS and CDR2 YFSETQ come from the germline V gene.

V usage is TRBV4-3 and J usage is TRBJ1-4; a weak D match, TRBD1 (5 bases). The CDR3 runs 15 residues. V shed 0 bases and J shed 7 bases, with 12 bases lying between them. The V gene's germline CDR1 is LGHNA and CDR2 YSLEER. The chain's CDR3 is CASSQDGGNSEKLFF. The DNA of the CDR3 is TGCGCCAGCAGCCAAGATGGGGGGAACAGTGAAAAACTGTTTTTT.

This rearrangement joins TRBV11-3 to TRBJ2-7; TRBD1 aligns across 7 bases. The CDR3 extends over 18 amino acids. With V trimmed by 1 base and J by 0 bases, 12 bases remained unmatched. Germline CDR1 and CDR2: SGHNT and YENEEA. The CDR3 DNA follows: TGTGCCAGCAGCTTAGGATACCGCTGGGGACAGAGCTCCTACGAGCAGTACGTC. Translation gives CASSLGYRWGQSSYEQYV.

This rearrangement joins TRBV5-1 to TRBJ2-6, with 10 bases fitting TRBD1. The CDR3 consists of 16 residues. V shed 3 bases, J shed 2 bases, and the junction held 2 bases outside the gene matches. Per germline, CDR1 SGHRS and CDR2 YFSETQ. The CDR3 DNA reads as TGCGCCAGCAGCTCGACAGGGGGCGCTGGGGCCAACGTCCTGACTTTC. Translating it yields CASSSTGGAGANVLTF.

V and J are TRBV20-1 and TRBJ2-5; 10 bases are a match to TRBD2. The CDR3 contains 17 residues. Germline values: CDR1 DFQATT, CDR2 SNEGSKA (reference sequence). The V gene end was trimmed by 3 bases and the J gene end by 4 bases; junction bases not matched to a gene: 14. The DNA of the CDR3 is TGCAGTGCTAGTAGCCTAGCGGGAGAGTTTAGAGTAGAGACCCAGTACTTC. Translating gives CSASSLAGEFRVETQYF.

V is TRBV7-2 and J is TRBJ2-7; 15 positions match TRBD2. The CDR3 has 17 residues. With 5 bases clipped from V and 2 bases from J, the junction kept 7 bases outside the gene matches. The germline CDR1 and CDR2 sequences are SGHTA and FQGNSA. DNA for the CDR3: TGTGCCAGCAGCAGGGGGACTAGCGGGGGGCCTACCTACGAGCAGTACTTC. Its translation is CASSRGTSGGPTYEQYF.

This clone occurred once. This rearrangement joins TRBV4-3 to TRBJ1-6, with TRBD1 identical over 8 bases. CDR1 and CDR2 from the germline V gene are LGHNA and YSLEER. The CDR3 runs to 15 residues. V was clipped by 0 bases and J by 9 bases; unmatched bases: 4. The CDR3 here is CASSQDDRGRSPLHF. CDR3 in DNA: TGCGCCAGCAGCCAAGATGACAGGGGCCGTTCACCCCTCCACTTT.

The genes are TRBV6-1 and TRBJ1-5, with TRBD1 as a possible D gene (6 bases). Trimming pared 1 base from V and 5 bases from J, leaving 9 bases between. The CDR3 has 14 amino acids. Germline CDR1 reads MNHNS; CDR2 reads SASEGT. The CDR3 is CASSEGGGHQPQHF. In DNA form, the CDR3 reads TGTGCCAGCAGTGAAGGGGGGGGGCATCAGCCCCAGCATTTT.

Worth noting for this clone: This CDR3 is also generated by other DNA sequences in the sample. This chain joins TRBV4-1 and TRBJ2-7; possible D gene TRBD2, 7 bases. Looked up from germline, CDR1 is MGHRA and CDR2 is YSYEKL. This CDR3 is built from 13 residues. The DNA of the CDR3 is TGCGCCAGCAGCCAAGCGTGGGGGGGCGAGCAGTACGTT. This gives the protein CASSQAWGGEQYV.